This T cell receptor beta chain was found in a study of shared clonotypes between healthy human individuals. Deletions cut 3 bases from V and 7 bases from J, with 7 bases between. Looked up from germline, CDR1 is WNHNN and CDR2 is SYGVQD (reference sequence). The CDR3 has 11 residues. Sequencing used immunoSEQ multiplex PCR; TCRdb keeps in-frame clones, though not all of them. Here the sample spans about 2 million clones, about 95% being singletons. As defined, naive CD8 cells were CD45RO-negative and positively selected for CCR7, with terminally differentiated effector memory CD45RA+ cells excluded.

The TCR comes from a man in his late teens or twenties in good health. Sequenced sample: naive CD8+ T cells sorted from blood. J is TRBJ2-7 and V is TRBV10-1; D call uncertain. The CDR3 reads CASSDSREQYF. CDR3 sequence (DNA): TGCGCCAGCAGTGATTCGAGGGAGCAGTACTTC.